These 8 T cell receptor beta chains share one sample of origin, sequenced in a study of T cell repertoires in cytomegalovirus infection. Each CDR3 protein is one row after TCRdb ran MiXCR on the reads. The sample lists around 770,000 distinct CDR3 sequences, 25% to 35% occurring once. Their antigens are not known. The source was cultured CD8+ T cells from PBMCs, collected from culture after CMV antigen stimulation. These receptors were taken from a human donor in good health (CMV status not recorded). Some clones in this sample may be carry-over from other donors' samples.

CDR3 loop: CASSQSPGTGFSNEQFF. The CDR3 DNA is TGCGCCAGCAGCCAATCCCCCGGGACAGGGTTTAGCAATGAGCAGTTCTTC. The rearrangement links TRBV4-3 to TRBJ2-1; 9 bases fit TRBD1. Looked up from germline, CDR1 is LGHNA and CDR2 is YSLEER. V was pared by 2 bases and J by 6 bases, with 11 bases of the junction left unmatched. The CDR3 sequence is 17 residues long.

The chain is built from TRBV12-5 and TRBJ1-4; D gene uncertain. The CDR3 is 17 residues long. V gave up 0 bases and J gave up 8 bases, with 19 bases separating them. Germline CDR1 is LGHNT and CDR2 is FRNRAP. CDR3 sequence reads: CASGLVTERYLGEKLFF. The CDR3 DNA reads TGTGCTAGTGGTTTGGTAACCGAGCGATACCTGGGCGAAAAACTGTTTTTT.

This clonotype was detected a few times. The chain joins TRBV27 to TRBJ1-4, with unresolved D. V was trimmed by 4 bases and J by 11 bases, leaving 20 bases between them. Per germline, CDR1 MNHEY and CDR2 SMNVEV (reference sequence). CDR3 size: 15 residues. This CDR3 reads CASSSRGRTFGKLFF. CDR3 bases: TGTGCCAGCAGTTCCCGAGGTCGAACTTTCGGGAAACTGTTTTTT. Looking up the rest from reference TRBV27 and TRBJ1-4 gives the full variable domain: EAQVTQNPRYLITVTGKKLTVTCSQNMNHEYMSWYRQDPGLGLRQIYYSMNVEVTDKGDVPEGYKVSRKEKRNFPLILESPSPNQTSLYFCASSSRGRTFGKLFFGSGTQLSVL.

In its sample, this clonotype was seen a few times. The V and J genes are TRBV27 and TRBJ2-3; D perhaps matches TRBD2 (5 bases). The V and J ends lost 5 bases and 0 bases respectively, with 9 bases between them. The CDR3 runs 14 residues. Germline lookup yields CDR1 MNHEY and CDR2 SMNVEV (reference sequence). The CDR3: CASSHPGSTDTQYF. DNA of the CDR3: TGTGCCAGCAGTCACCCGGGGAGCACAGATACGCAGTATTTT.

The sample holds a few counts of this clonotype. This rearrangement joins TRBV27 to TRBJ2-4, with D unclear. The CDR3 length is 13 residues. Trimming pared 0 bases from V and 6 bases from J, leaving 6 bases between. CDR1 MNHEY and CDR2 SMNVEV come from the germline V gene (reference sequence). The CDR3 DNA reads as TGTGCCAGCAGTTTATCATCGCTAAACATTCAGTACTTC. Its translation is CASSLSSLNIQYF.

The rearrangement uses TRBV9 and TRBJ2-6; 7 bases fit TRBD1. This CDR3 is built from 19 residues. V lost 0 bases, J lost 0 bases, and 9 bases stayed unmatched. Germline V gene sequence: CDR1 SGDLS, CDR2 YYNGEE. For the CDR3, the DNA is TGTGCCAGCAGCGTAGCTCGGGACAGTAGCATCTCTGGGGCCAACGTCCTGACTTTC. It encodes CASSVARDSSISGANVLTF.

V gene TRBV27 combines with J gene TRBJ1-1; a weak D match, TRBD1 (5 bases). V was trimmed by 4 bases and J by 3 bases, leaving 12 bases between them. Germline V gene sequence: CDR1 MNHEY, CDR2 SMNVEV (reference sequence). The CDR3 extends over 14 amino acids. CDR3 in DNA: TGTGCCAGCAGTTGGACTGGGACGGACACTGAAGCTTTCTTT. Amino acid sequence: CASSWTGTDTEAFF.

V gene TRBV15 combines with J gene TRBJ1-4; possible D gene TRBD1, 6 bases. This CDR3 contains 15 residues. CDR1 is LNHNV, CDR2 YYDKDF, per germline (reference sequence). V was pared by 3 bases and J by 8 bases, with 16 bases between. CDR3 bases: TGTGCCACCAGCAGCCCCGGGACACCTGCGGAAAAACTGTTTTTT. Translated, it gives CATSSPGTPAEKLFF.